In this sample, the clone carrying this TCR beta chain turned up a few times. Its target is unknown. MiXCR, applied by TCRdb to the RT-PCR reads, yields one record per CDR3 protein. The table lists under 200,000 distinct CDR3 sequences, 9.5% to 12% of them singletons. This specimen comes from a study of response to subunit inactivated influenza vaccine. Study-level results: Only a handful of new T cells, the authors suggested, are recruited with each seasonal influenza vaccination.

CDR3 length: 17 amino acids. Germline CDR1 and CDR2: LGHNA and YSLEER. V was clipped by 0 bases and J by 3 bases, with 17 bases between them. Sequencing was performed on CD8+ T cells sorted from PBMCs, taken about 23 months after vaccination. This sequence originates from a man between 50 and 70 years old who received an inactivated influenza vaccine. This chain uses TRBV4-3 with TRBJ1-1; D uncertain. CDR3 residues: CASSQDLISAGYTEAFF. DNA of the CDR3: TGCGCCAGCAGCCAAGATTTAATTTCGGCGGGGTACACTGAAGCTTTCTTT.